Reported below is one T cell receptor (beta chain). Antigen: not known. This sample is drawn from a study of T cells in localized non-small cell lung cancer. There are 16 residues in the CDR3. After removal of 6 bases from V and 1 base from J, the junction contained 6 bases not matched to a gene. Germline-derived CDR1 and CDR2 are ENHRY and SYGVKD. Measured with immunoSEQ multiplex PCR; TCRdb has only the in-frame clones, and not every one. The sample holds about 24,000 clones; 70% to 90% are singletons and the top ten take around 9.9%. Study outcomes and limitations: Adjacent lung exhibited a median of about 50 among the 100 most abundant tumor clones.

The chain carries TRBV10-3 and TRBJ2-2; 9 bases map to TRBD2. This clonotype was sampled from a woman aged 40-70 years with stage III lung adenocarcinoma. This sample comprised peripheral blood mononuclear cells, obtained before any cancer treatment. DNA of the CDR3: TGTGCCATCAGGGGTCTGACTAGCGGGAACACCGGGGAGCTGTTTTTT. Translation gives CAIRGLTSGNTGELFF.